This T cell receptor (beta chain) emerged from a study of T cell repertoires in ileal Crohn's disease. Study summary: Postoperative therapy was given to about half: around eleven thiopurines, roughly 20 anti-TNF agents.

Notes on the study in general: Compared with CD4 T cells, sorted CD8 cells carried more expanded clones.

A note on this clone: Its cognate antigen is unknown.

The CDR3 has 15 residues. The V gene lost 2 bases and the J gene lost 4 bases, with 14 bases spanning the gap. Germline V gene data show CDR1 as SGHTA and CDR2 as FQGTGA. The data were produced by immunoSEQ multiplex PCR, yet TCRdb's version contains in-frame clones alone and is incomplete. The sample consists of under 20,000 clones, over 65% of them appearing once. The gene calls are TRBV7-3 and TRBJ1-1, with D possibly matching TRBD1 (6 bases). The sequencing input was ileal tissue. The sequence derives from an adult with Crohn's disease. CDR3 sequence (DNA): TGTGCCAGCAGCTTACATCGTACAGGGATCACTGAAGCTTTCTTT. Translated, it gives CASSLHRTGITEAFF.